This entry lists 29 T cell receptor beta chains sequenced from one sample in a study of preoperative IRX-2 immunotherapy in early breast cancer (dated by TCRdb to between 2018 and 2020). In the paper's terms, the treatment or condition label means: preoperative locoregional IRX-2 cytokine immunotherapy. Library construction relied on the immunoSEQ multiplex PCR assay. TCRdb provides this immuneACCESS table in a form limited to in-frame rearrangements. Some clones are lacking; in checked studies, under half of them reflect an unresolved V gene, and why the rest are absent is not known. For this sample the table gives about 3,900 clones, of which about two thirds were detected only once. Of the sample, roughly 15% is held by the ten largest clones. The sequenced sample was tumor tissue, obtained after IRX-2 immunotherapy. The receptors come from a human donor with breast cancer.

This chain connects TRBV19 to TRBJ2-3, with D perhaps being TRBD1 or TRBD2 (5 bases each). Germline CDR1 reads LNHDA; CDR2 reads SQIVND (reference sequence). The CDR3 consists of 14 residues. Trimming pared 7 bases from V and 0 bases from J, leaving 11 bases between. The CDR3 coding sequence is TGTGCCAGTAAGTACAGGACTAGCACAGATACGCAGTATTTT. Its translation: CASKYRTSTDTQYF. Full variable domain (rest looked up from reference TRBV19 and TRBJ2-3): DGGITQSPKYLFRKEGQNVTLSCEQNLNHDAMYWYRQDPGQGLRLIYYSQIVNDFQKGDIAEGYSVSREKKESFPLTVTSAQKNPTAFYLCASKYRTSTDTQYFGPGTRLTVL.

About this clone: Mismatch with germline at one junction end may stem from a read error. This chain joins TRBV11-3 and TRBJ2-3; 12 nucleotides agree with TRBD2. The CDR3 sequence is 17 residues long. The V gene's germline CDR1 is SGHNT and CDR2 YENEEA. This chain's CDR3 is CASRLVSSGRATDTQYF. CDR3 sequence (DNA): TGTGCCAGCAGGTTAGTGTCTAGCGGGAGGGCCACAGATACGCAGTATTTT.

This clone is deemed large. The V gene is TRBV11-3, the J gene TRBJ1-5; the D is unclear. V lost 2 bases to trimming and J lost 0 bases, with 8 bases between them. CDR3 length: 15 residues. CDR1 and CDR2 (germline): SGHNT, YENEEA. As DNA, the CDR3 is TGTGCCAGCAGCTTATCGGCCGGTAGCAATCAGCCCCAGCATTTT. This gives the protein CASSLSAGSNQPQHF.

V is TRBV5-1 and J is TRBJ2-1; TRBD1 is a possible D gene (6 bases). Germline-derived CDR1 and CDR2 are SGHRS and YFSETQ. V was cut by 8 bases and J by 1 base, with 19 bases left in between. The CDR3 is 16 residues long. The CDR3 spells CARTYGAGESYNEQFF. CDR3 DNA sequence: TGCGCCAGAACCTATGGGGCAGGGGAATCCTACAATGAGCAGTTCTTC. Together with reference TRBV5-1 and TRBJ2-1, the CDR3 gives the full variable domain: KAGVTQTPRYLIKTRGQQVTLSCSPISGHRSVSWYQQTPGQGLQFLFEYFSETQRNKGNFPGRFSGRQFSNSRSEMNVSTLELGDSALYLCARTYGAGESYNEQFFGPGTRLTVL.

The rearrangement joins TRBV10-2 to TRBJ1-4, with unresolved D. This CDR3 is 14 amino acids long. Germline V gene lookup returns CDR1 WSHSY and CDR2 SAAADI. Trimming stripped 3 bases from V and 3 bases from J, with 8 bases between. The CDR3 loop reads CASSDWLANEKLFF. The CDR3 coding sequence is TGCGCCAGCAGTGACTGGTTGGCTAATGAAAAACTGTTTTTT.

The chain combines TRBV19 with TRBJ2-1, with a possible D match to TRBD1 (5 bases). Germline assignment: CDR1 LNHDA and CDR2 SQIVND (reference sequence). Trimming shortened V by 5 bases and J by 6 bases, and 17 bases separated the two germline ends. The CDR3 runs 15 residues. The CDR3 spells CASSWAALGVNEQFF. DNA for the CDR3: TGTGCCAGTAGTTGGGCAGCGTTAGGGGTCAATGAGCAGTTCTTC.

The table lists this clone with a few counts. V usage is TRBV30 and J usage is TRBJ2-2; D remains ambiguous. The ends were cut back, 1 base at V and 2 bases at J, with 8 bases in the middle. Germline V CDR1 and CDR2: GTSNPN, SVGIG (reference sequence). The CDR3 sequence is 14 residues long. The CDR3 DNA follows: TGTGCCTGGAGTGGACCAGGTAACACCGGGGAGCTGTTTTTT. Protein product: CAWSGPGNTGELFF. Supplemented by reference TRBV30 and TRBJ2-2, the full variable domain reads SQTIHQWPATLVQPVGSPLSLECTVEGTSNPNLYWYRQAAGRGLQLLFYSVGIGQISSEVPQNLSASRPQDRQFILSSKKLLLSDSGFYLCAWSGPGNTGELFFGEGSRLTVL.

This clone showed up just a few times. Its ends do not fully match the called genes, so a read error is possible. The chain carries TRBV6-8 and TRBJ2-3; D remains ambiguous. Germline values: CDR1 MNHGY, CDR2 SAAAGT. This CDR3 has 14 amino acids. The CDR3 here is CAISVSSSTDTQYF. The CDR3 nucleotides are TGTGCCATCAGTGTCTCGTCTAGCACAGATACGCAGTATTTT.

In its sample, this clone was seen a few times. The genes are TRBV19 and TRBJ2-1; D might be TRBD2 (6 bases). The germline V gene encodes CDR1 LNHDA and CDR2 SQIVND (reference sequence). Deletions cut 3 bases from V and 5 bases from J, with 11 bases between. The CDR3 totals 14 residues. CDR3 protein: CASSILASHNEQFF. The CDR3, as DNA: TGTGCCAGTAGTATTCTAGCGAGTCACAATGAGCAGTTCTTC. The full variable domain, rest sourced from reference TRBV19 and TRBJ2-1, is DGGITQSPKYLFRKEGQNVTLSCEQNLNHDAMYWYRQDPGQGLRLIYYSQIVNDFQKGDIAEGYSVSREKKESFPLTVTSAQKNPTAFYLCASSILASHNEQFFGPGTRLTVL.

V usage is TRBV5-1 and J usage is TRBJ2-3; TRBD2 matches at 11 bases. The CDR3 runs 16 residues. The ends lost 5 bases at V and 2 bases at J; junction bases unmatched: 7. The V gene's germline CDR1 is SGHRS and CDR2 YFSETQ. CDR3 in DNA: TGCGCCAGCAGTGGGACTAGCGGCCTGTCCACAGATACGCAGTATTTT. It codes for CASSGTSGLSTDTQYF.

The chain has TRBV10-2 and TRBJ2-7; perhaps TRBD2 as D (7 bases). The CDR3 is made up of 18 amino acids. The germline V gene encodes CDR1 WSHSY and CDR2 SAAADI. V dropped 7 bases and J dropped 1 base, with 26 bases sitting between them. In DNA, the CDR3 is TGCGCCAGCACCCCAAATCCGGGGGGCACGACGGGGTCCTACGAGCAGTACTTC. It translates to CASTPNPGGTTGSYEQYF.

Sample share makes this clone medium-sized. This sequence joins TRBV6-8 and TRBJ1-1; tentative D call: TRBD1 (5 bases). The CDR3 is 14 amino acids. The germline V gene has CDR1 MNHGY and CDR2 SAAAGT. With 2 bases removed from V and 3 bases from J, the gap between germline ends came to 10 bases. The CDR3 sequence: CASSYVGQDTEAFF. The CDR3 DNA is TGTGCCAGCAGTTACGTGGGGCAGGACACTGAAGCTTTCTTT.

The rearrangement uses TRBV7-6 and TRBJ2-7; perhaps TRBD1 as D (6 bases). Germline CDR1 SGHVS, CDR2 FNYEAQ. The CDR3 extends over 14 amino acids. V gave up 3 bases and J gave up 4 bases, with 13 bases separating them. Here the CDR3 DNA reads TGTGCCAGCAGCTTGGTACAGGGAGCGTACGAGCAGTACTTC. Its protein is CASSLVQGAYEQYF.

The J gene is TRBJ2-1, the V gene TRBV11-3; D may be TRBD2 (6 bases). Germline CDR1 SGHNT, CDR2 YENEEA. The V gene lost 1 base and the J gene lost 0 bases, with 10 bases spanning the gap. This CDR3 contains 16 residues. Written as DNA, the CDR3 is TGTGCCAGCAGCTTAGGGGGTAGCGGCTCCTACAATGAGCAGTTCTTC. Residues: CASSLGGSGSYNEQFF.

This clone turned up a few times. The rearrangement joins TRBV10-1 to TRBJ2-1; 7 bases agree with TRBD2. V gave up 3 bases and J gave up 8 bases; unmatched junction bases: 10. This CDR3 spans 15 amino acids. Germline-derived CDR1 and CDR2 are WNHNN and SYGVQD (reference sequence). The CDR3 DNA sequence: TGCGCCAGCAGTGACGGGGCGGGAGCATCCCATGAGCAGTTCTTC. Its translation: CASSDGAGASHEQFF.

The rearrangement uses TRBV1 and TRBJ2-5; the table gives TRBD2 as D, unverified against the DNA. TRBV1 is annotated as a pseudogene. The CDR3 covers 17 residues. CDR3 sequence: CASSQVRGLEFMETQYF. The CDR3 DNA reads as TGCGCCAGCAGCCAAGTAAGGGGACTAGAGTTTATGGAGACCCAGTACTTC.

The CDR3 loop is CASSTSGGPYNEQFF. The CDR3 bases are TGTGCCAGTAGTACGAGCGGGGGGCCTTACAATGAGCAGTTCTTC. The chain combines TRBV19 with TRBJ2-1, with 9 positions matching TRBD2. Germline V gene sequence: CDR1 LNHDA, CDR2 SQIVND (reference sequence). This CDR3 contains 15 residues. The V segment lost 4 bases and the J segment 4 bases; nucleotides outside the gene matches: 5.

CDR3 amino acids: CASIFLSGQGAWETQYF. The CDR3 region has the DNA TGTGCCAGCATTTTTCTTTCGGGACAGGGGGCTTGGGAGACCCAGTACTTC. The chain is built from TRBV6-8 and TRBJ2-5; TRBD1 agrees at 12 bases. The CDR3 has 17 residues. With V trimmed by 7 bases and J by 5 bases, 14 bases remained unmatched. Germline loops: CDR1 MNHGY, CDR2 SAAAGT.

The gene calls are TRBV19 and TRBJ2-2; 10 bases line up with TRBD2. The CDR3 consists of 17 residues. Germline CDR1 reads LNHDA; CDR2 reads SQIVND (reference sequence). J lost 4 bases, V lost 4 bases, and 9 bases had no gene match. The CDR3 reads CASSKQLAGGGTGELFF. CDR3 sequence (DNA): TGTGCCAGTAGTAAACAGTTAGCGGGAGGAGGCACCGGGGAGCTGTTTTTT.

The chain links TRBV7-6 to TRBJ2-1; D is possibly TRBD2 (5 bases). V lost 1 base and J lost 0, with 7 bases in between. Germline V lookup: CDR1 SGHVS, CDR2 FNYEAQ. The CDR3 is 15 amino acids. The CDR3 loop reads CASSLGGVSYNEQFF. The CDR3 DNA is TGTGCCAGCAGCTTAGGGGGAGTCTCCTACAATGAGCAGTTCTTC. The whole variable domain, remainder taken from reference TRBV7-6 and TRBJ2-1, is GAGVSQSPRYKVTKRGQDVALRCDPISGHVSLYWYRQALGQGPEFLTYFNYEAQQDKSGLPNDRFSAERPEGSISTLTIQRTEQRDSAMYRCASSLGGVSYNEQFFGPGTRLTVL.

This chain connects TRBV11-3 to TRBJ1-1, with TRBD1 matching over 7 bases. Germline V gene lookup returns CDR1 SGHNT and CDR2 YENEEA. Unmatched junction bases numbered 21, after V lost 5 bases and J lost 0 bases. The CDR3 consists of 20 residues. The DNA for the CDR3 is TGTGCCAGCAGCCGGAATCCGCCCAGGGGGGGGATTACATTGAACACTGAAGCTTTCTTT. Its translation: CASSRNPPRGGITLNTEAFF.

This clone was seen only a few times. J is TRBJ2-7 and V is TRBV6-8; no reliable D call. The CDR3 totals 15 residues. CDR1 is MNHGY, CDR2 SAAAGT, per germline. V lost 5 bases and J 6 bases, leaving 20 bases between the germline ends. The CDR3 bases are TGTGCCAGCAGTCACGAATTCCCCTCCTGGGCCGAGCAGTACTTC. The encoded protein is CASSHEFPSWAEQYF.

The table lists this clone with a few counts. The rearrangement uses TRBV11-3 and TRBJ2-2; the D gene is possibly TRBD2 (6 bases). The CDR3 is 15 amino acids. Germline lookup yields CDR1 SGHNT and CDR2 YENEEA. The V gene lost 3 bases and the J gene lost 5 bases, with 13 bases spanning the gap. Here the CDR3 DNA reads TGTGCCAGCAGCTTGGAGGGAGGATGGACCGGGGAGCTGTTTTTT. As protein: CASSLEGGWTGELFF.

The V gene is TRBV28, the J gene TRBJ1-5; D perhaps matches TRBD1 (5 bases). From germline, CDR1 is MDHEN and CDR2 SYDVKM. The germline V and J ends were trimmed by 5 bases and 5 bases, with 10 bases remaining between them. This CDR3 has 13 residues. CDR3 nucleotide sequence: TGTGCCAGCAGTGGAGGGGAGGATCAGCCCCAGCATTTT. Its protein is CASSGGEDQPQHF.

The CDR3 DNA reads TGTGCCACCCTAGCCTCCGGGACCCCCTCCTACGAGCAGTACTTC. Translated, it gives CATLASGTPSYEQYF. This chain links TRBV12-2 with TRBJ2-7. TRBV12-2 corresponds to a pseudogene. The CDR3 contains 15 residues.

This rearrangement joins TRBV19 to TRBJ1-2, with a tentative D call TRBD1 (6 bases). CDR1 is LNHDA, CDR2 SQIVND, per germline (reference sequence). The length of the CDR3 is 13 residues. The ends were cut back, 3 bases at V and 6 bases at J, with 11 bases in the middle. CDR3 nucleotides: TGTGCCAGTAGTATCTGGGGGGCGGATGGCTACACCTTC. Translated: CASSIWGADGYTF.

This clone appeared once. V and J are TRBV30 and TRBJ1-2; the match to TRBD1 covers 8 bases. J lost 3 bases, V lost 6 bases, and 6 bases had no gene match. CDR3 length: 13 residues. Germline CDR1 reads GTSNPN; CDR2 reads SVGIG (reference sequence). The CDR3 nucleotides are TGTGCCTGCAGGGGGCTAATTGACTATGGCTACACCTTC. It yields the protein CACRGLIDYGYTF. Complete variable domain (other parts from reference TRBV30 and TRBJ1-2): SQTIHQWPATLVQPVGSPLSLECTVEGTSNPNLYWYRQAAGRGLQLLFYSVGIGQISSEVPQNLSASRPQDRQFILSSKKLLLSDSGFYLCACRGLIDYGYTFGSGTRLTVV.

This sequence joins TRBV12-1 and TRBJ2-3; TRBD1, the D gene given by the table, was not confirmed from the DNA. TRBV12-1 is classified as a pseudogene. This CDR3 has 14 amino acids. CDR3 sequence (DNA): TGTGCCAGCAGCCCCTGGGGCCGGGCAGATACGCAGTATTTT. Encoded protein: CASSPWGRADTQYF.

This clone was counted a few times. The chain uses TRBV15 and TRBJ2-3; D possibly uses TRBD1 or TRBD2 (6 bases each). Germline CDR1 LNHNV, CDR2 YYDKDF (reference sequence). Trimming took 5 bases from V and 7 from J, leaving 25 bases between them. The CDR3 sequence is 17 residues long. CDR3 nucleotide sequence: TGTGCCACCAGCTTCTTCGGGAGAGGGGGTAGGAAAAATACGCAGTATTTT. Translating gives CATSFFGRGGRKNTQYF.